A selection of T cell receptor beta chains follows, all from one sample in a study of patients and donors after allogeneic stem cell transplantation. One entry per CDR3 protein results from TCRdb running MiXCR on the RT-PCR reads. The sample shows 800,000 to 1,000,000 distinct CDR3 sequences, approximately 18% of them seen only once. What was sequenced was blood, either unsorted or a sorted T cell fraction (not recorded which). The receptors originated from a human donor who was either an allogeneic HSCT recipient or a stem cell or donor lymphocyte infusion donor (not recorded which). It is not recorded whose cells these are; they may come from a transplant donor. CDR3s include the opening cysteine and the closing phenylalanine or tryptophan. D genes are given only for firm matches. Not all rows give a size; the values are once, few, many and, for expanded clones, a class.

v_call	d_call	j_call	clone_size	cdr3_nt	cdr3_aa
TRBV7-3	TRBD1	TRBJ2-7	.	TGTGCCAGCAGTTGGACAGGGGGCACGTCCCCCTACGAGCAGTACTTC	CASSWTGGTSPYEQYF
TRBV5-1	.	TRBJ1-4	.	TGCGCCAGCAGCCTCGAGGAGGCTAAAAAACTGTTTTTT	CASSLEEAKKLFF
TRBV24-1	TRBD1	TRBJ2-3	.	TGTGCCACCAGTGACTCCGGGACAGGGGATTCCGATACGCAGTATTTT	CATSDSGTGDSDTQYF
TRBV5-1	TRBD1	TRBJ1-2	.	TGCGCCAGCAGGTACCGGGACAGGGTCGGCGGCTACACCTTC	CASRYRDRVGGYTF
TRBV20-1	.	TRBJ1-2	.	TGCAGTGCTAGTAGCTGGCTGAGGCCCCGGGTTCTCTATGGCTACACCTTC	CSASSWLRPRVLYGYTF
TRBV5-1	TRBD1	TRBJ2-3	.	TGCGCCAGCAGCAAGGGACAGGGTTTCGCAGATACGCAGTATTTT	CASSKGQGFADTQYF
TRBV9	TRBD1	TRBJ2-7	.	TGTGCCAGCAGCGTTGGGGACAGCCCCTCCTACGAGCAGTACTTC	CASSVGDSPSYEQYF
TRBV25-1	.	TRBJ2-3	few	TGTGCCAGCAGTGAATATCCAGATACGCAGTATTTT	CASSEYPDTQYF
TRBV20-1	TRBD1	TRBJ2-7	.	TGCAGTGCTAGTTGGGACAGGGGAAAGTACTACGAGCAGTACTTC	CSASWDRGKYYEQYF
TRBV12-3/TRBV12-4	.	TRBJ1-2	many	TGTGCCAGCAGTTTCCCAGCCAACTATGGCTACACCTTC	CASSFPANYGYTF
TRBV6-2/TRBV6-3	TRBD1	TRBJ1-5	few	TGTGCCAGCAGCCGCCCCCGGGACAGGGGGTTCTATAGCAATCAGCCCCAGCATTTT	CASSRPRDRGFYSNQPQHF